The clone carrying this T cell receptor (beta chain) was counted between two and nine times. What it binds is unknown. TCRdb re-called the reads with MiXCR, one entry per CDR3 protein. Of 150,000 to 200,000 distinct CDR3 sequences listed, approximately 15% are singletons. This entry belongs to a study of T cell repertoires in cytomegalovirus infection. Study-level points and caveats: Clonotypes of TCR beta that were HLA-C-restricted and CMV-specific dominated the ex vivo response.

The specimen was PBMCs. The receptor's source is a human donor in good health (CMV status not recorded). Some clones in this sample may be carry-over from other donors' samples.

In DNA form, the CDR3 reads TGTGCCACCAGCAAGGTCAGGGTGAGGGAGCAGTACTTC. Protein sequence: CATSKVRVREQYF. The chain carries TRBV15 and TRBJ2-7, with a weak D call TRBD1 (5 bases). There are 13 residues in the CDR3. The V gene's germline CDR1 is LNHNV and CDR2 YYDKDF (reference sequence). V lost 4 bases and J lost 7, with 14 bases in between.